These 25 T cell receptor beta chains share one sample of origin, sequenced in a study of T cell responses to AZD1222 COVID-19 vaccine. The protocol was immunoSEQ multiplex PCR, while the TCRdb copy is restricted to in-frame clones and leaves out a portion. The table shows 90,000 to 130,000 clones, with roughly 84% occurring only once. The specimen was peripheral blood, collected on day 0 of AZD1222 vaccination. The receptors come from an adult in good health.

The CDR3 loop is CAILTGSTDTEAFF. In nucleotides, the CDR3 is TGTGCCATTCTGACAGGGTCGACAGACACTGAAGCTTTCTTT. The V and J genes are TRBV6-5 and TRBJ1-1; 7 bases are shared with TRBD1. Germline V gives CDR1 MNHEY, CDR2 SVGAGI. With 10 bases clipped from V and 3 bases from J, the junction kept 11 bases outside the gene matches. This CDR3 region has 14 residues.

This clone was picked up one time. The chain recombines TRBV11-2 with TRBJ1-5; TRBD1 might be the D (5 bases). The CDR3 is 13 residues long. The germline V gene encodes CDR1 SGHAT and CDR2 FQNNGV. Trimming shortened V by 5 bases and J by 3 bases, and 8 bases separated the two germline ends. The CDR3 spells CASSPGDNQPQHF. The CDR3 DNA sequence: TGTGCCAGCAGCCCGGGGGACAATCAGCCCCAGCATTTT.

This clone was seen a single time. The chain is built from TRBV3-1 (or the pseudogene TRBV3-2) and TRBJ1-2; D is unresolved. The CDR3 consists of 15 residues. Trimming removed 3 bases from V and 2 bases from J, with 13 bases in between. Germline-derived CDR1 and CDR2 are LGHDT and YNNKEL (reference sequence). CDR3 in amino acids: CASSQRDFGNYGYTF. The CDR3 region has the DNA TGTGCCAGCAGCCAGCGGGATTTCGGCAACTATGGCTACACCTTC.

The V call is TRBV19, the J call TRBJ1-2; 7 nucleotides align to TRBD1. The V segment lost 3 bases and the J segment 9 bases; nucleotides outside the gene matches: 7. The CDR3 runs to 13 residues. Germline assignment: CDR1 LNHDA and CDR2 SQIVND (reference sequence). The CDR3 sequence is CASSMGQTRSYTF. CDR3 nucleotides: TGTGCCAGTAGTATGGGACAGACCCGTAGCTACACCTTC.

The rearrangement uses TRBV18 and TRBJ2-7; TRBD1 is a possible D gene (5 bases). The CDR3 loop spans 14 amino acids. CDR1 and CDR2 (germline): KGHSH, LQKENI. The V and J ends lost 3 bases and 3 bases respectively, with 12 bases between them. Written as DNA, the CDR3 is TGTGCCAGCTCACCCTCAGGGCAGATCTACGAGCAGTACTTC. Its translation: CASSPSGQIYEQYF.

The chain employs TRBV27 and TRBJ1-1, with 7 nucleotides matching TRBD1. Trimming took 2 bases from V and 6 from J; bases not matched to a gene: 9. Germline values: CDR1 MNHEY, CDR2 SMNVEV (reference sequence). The CDR3 is 15 amino acids. As DNA, the CDR3 is TGTGCCAGCAGTTTAATTGGACAGGAACCCCCTGAAGCTTTCTTT. Translation gives CASSLIGQEPPEAFF.

The chain recombines TRBV28 with TRBJ1-5, with 7 bases lining up with TRBD1. The ends lost 6 bases at V and 3 bases at J; junction bases unmatched: 8. CDR3 length: 15 amino acids. Germline V gene sequence: CDR1 MDHEN, CDR2 SYDVKM. CDR3 sequence: CASRAPDRVNQPQHF. In nucleotides, the CDR3 is TGTGCCAGCAGGGCTCCAGACAGGGTCAATCAGCCCCAGCATTTT.

The chain couples TRBV5-1 to TRBJ2-3, with 7 bases fitting TRBD2. Germline trimming cut 0 bases from V and 4 bases from J; bases unmatched to any gene: 8. CDR1 is SGHRS, CDR2 YFSETQ, per germline. This CDR3 has 16 amino acids. In DNA, the CDR3 is TGCGCCAGCAGCTTGGGTGGCGGGAGTGGAGCAGATACGCAGTATTTT. This encodes CASSLGGGSGADTQYF.

The rearrangement joins TRBV28 to TRBJ2-7; 7 bases align to TRBD1. The CDR3 loop spans 13 amino acids. Germline trimming cut 3 bases from V and 6 bases from J; bases unmatched to any gene: 5. Germline lookup yields CDR1 MDHEN and CDR2 SYDVKM. CDR3 loop: CASSLRGRAEQYF. The CDR3 DNA sequence: TGTGCCAGCAGTTTGAGGGGGCGCGCCGAGCAGTACTTC. Looking up the rest from reference TRBV28 and TRBJ2-7 gives the full variable domain: DVKVTQSSRYLVKRTGEKVFLECVQDMDHENMFWYRQDPGLGLRLIYFSYDVKMKEKGDIPEGYSVSREKKERFSLILESASTNQTSMYLCASSLRGRAEQYFGPGTRLTVT.

The V gene is TRBV7-3, the J gene TRBJ1-2, with TRBD1 matching 7 bases. Trimming at V came to 5 bases and at J to 8 bases, leaving 8 bases not matched to a gene. Germline lookup yields CDR1 SGHTA and CDR2 FQGTGA. CDR3 length: 13 residues. The CDR3 coding sequence is TGTGCCAGCAGCGCTTACAGGGGCTCCGGCTACACCTTC. The encoded protein is CASSAYRGSGYTF. The complete variable domain, with remaining parts taken from reference TRBV7-3 and TRBJ1-2, reads GAGVSQTPSNKVTEKGKYVELRCDPISGHTALYWYRQSLGQGPEFLIYFQGTGAADDSGLPNDRFFAVRPEGSVSTLKIQRTERGDSAVYLCASSAYRGSGYTFGSGTRLTVV.

The rearrangement joins TRBV2 to TRBJ2-4, with TRBD1 matching over 7 bases. Germline V gives CDR1 SNHLY, CDR2 FYNNEI. The CDR3 contains 12 residues. The junction had 3 bases not matched to a gene; V was cut back by 6 bases and J by 7 bases. This CDR3 is CASRLQGNIQYF. The DNA of the CDR3 is TGTGCCAGCAGGTTACAGGGGAACATTCAGTACTTC.

V gene TRBV28 combines with J gene TRBJ1-6; maybe TRBD1 (6 bases). CDR1 and CDR2 (germline): MDHEN, SYDVKM. There are 14 residues in the CDR3. The ends were cut back, 4 bases at V and 6 bases at J, with 10 bases in the middle. The CDR3 is CASSSRGFNSPLHF. For the CDR3, the DNA is TGTGCCAGCAGTTCAAGGGGGTTTAATTCACCCCTCCACTTT.

The chain couples TRBV28 to TRBJ1-6, with TRBD1 matching 7 bases. This CDR3 has 14 amino acids. Germline loops: CDR1 MDHEN, CDR2 SYDVKM. Trimming removed 4 bases from V and 10 bases from J; junction bases left unmatched: 7. The CDR3 here is CASSSNRGSSPLHF. DNA of the CDR3: TGTGCCAGCAGTTCTAACAGGGGTAGCTCACCCCTCCACTTT.

Here the CDR3 reads CASSSRTGGETQYF. The CDR3 DNA reads as TGTGCCAGCAGCTCCAGGACGGGTGGGGAGACCCAGTACTTC. The V and J genes are TRBV7-2 and TRBJ2-5; no clear D. The germline V and J ends were trimmed by 4 bases and 5 bases, with 14 bases remaining between them. This CDR3 has 14 residues. The V gene's germline CDR1 is SGHTA and CDR2 FQGNSA.

The chain combines TRBV6-6 with TRBJ2-6; possibly TRBD1 or TRBD2 for D (5 bases each). CDR1 and CDR2 (germline): MNHNY, SVGAGI (reference sequence). The CDR3 is 19 residues long. The V end lost 5 bases, the J end lost 1 base, and 21 bases lay between the germline ends. CDR3 sequence reads: CASSRREGAGISGANVLTF. CDR3 sequence (DNA): TGTGCCAGCAGTCGCCGGGAAGGGGCAGGGATTTCTGGGGCCAACGTCCTGACTTTC.

The chain is built from TRBV6-5 and TRBJ1-2; D is perhaps TRBD1 (6 bases). Germline V gives CDR1 MNHEY, CDR2 SVGAGI. The V and J ends lost 7 bases and 3 bases respectively, with 15 bases between them. The CDR3 consists of 14 residues. CDR3 DNA: TGTGCCAGCAAGGGGGTAGGGCAGTACTATGGCTACACCTTC. Translated, it gives CASKGVGQYYGYTF.

This clone has a single count. The CDR3 is CASSLSQTAFF. The DNA of the CDR3 is TGTGCCAGCAGTTTATCTCAGACAGCTTTCTTT. V usage is TRBV28 and J usage is TRBJ1-1, with D hard to call. The CDR3 runs 11 residues. Germline CDR1 is MDHEN and CDR2 is SYDVKM. Trimming left V 1 base short and J 10 bases short, with 7 bases between.

The chain combines TRBV2 with TRBJ1-1; D unresolved. The CDR3 length is 13 residues. Germline V gene lookup returns CDR1 SNHLY and CDR2 FYNNEI. V was clipped by 7 bases and J by 1 base, with 10 bases between them. This CDR3 reads CASILDGNTEAFF. The CDR3 coding sequence is TGTGCCAGCATTTTAGACGGGAACACTGAAGCTTTCTTT.

This chain uses TRBV5-1 with TRBJ1-2, with 8 positions matching TRBD1. The junction had 5 bases not matched to a gene; V was cut back by 2 bases and J by 8 bases. In germline, CDR1 is SGHRS, CDR2 YFSETQ. This CDR3 is built from 13 residues. CDR3 protein: CASSFQGAVGYTF. The DNA of the CDR3 is TGCGCCAGCAGCTTTCAGGGGGCGGTGGGCTACACCTTC.

This chain uses TRBV19 with TRBJ2-2, with 8 bases fitting TRBD1. V gave up 7 bases and J gave up 4 bases; unmatched junction bases: 11. The CDR3 sequence is 16 residues long. Germline lookup yields CDR1 LNHDA and CDR2 SQIVND (reference sequence). The CDR3 loop is CASTSSDRAATGELFF. The CDR3, as DNA: TGTGCCAGTACCAGCTCGGACAGGGCTGCCACCGGGGAGCTGTTTTTT.

The DNA of the CDR3 is TGTGCCAGCAGCTTCTATGACCGGGGGTCCTTTGATACGCAGTATTTT. The encoded protein is CASSFYDRGSFDTQYF. This chain uses TRBV5-6 with TRBJ2-3; TRBD2 is a possible D gene (6 bases). Germline V lookup: CDR1 SGHDT, CDR2 YYEEEE. This CDR3 region has 16 residues. V gave up 2 bases and J gave up 6 bases, with 19 bases separating them. Full variable domain (remainder filled in from reference TRBV5-6 and TRBJ2-3): DAGVTQSPTHLIKTRGQQVTLRCSPKSGHDTVSWYQQALGQGPQFIFQYYEEEERQRGNFPDRFSGHQFPNYSSELNVNALLLGDSALYLCASSFYDRGSFDTQYFGPGTRLTVL.

Only a few counts were recorded for this clone. The chain uses TRBV5-5 and TRBJ2-7, with TRBD1 matching over 9 bases. CDR1 SGHKS and CDR2 YYEKEE come from the germline V gene (reference sequence). The V gene end was trimmed by 3 bases and the J gene end by 3 bases; junction bases not matched to a gene: 4. This CDR3 has 14 residues. The CDR3 is CASSSRQGDYEQYF. The CDR3 DNA follows: TGTGCCAGCAGCTCTAGACAGGGGGACTACGAGCAGTACTTC.

CDR3 in amino acids: CASNLYGTGKNEAFF. In nucleotides, the CDR3 is TGTGCCAGCAACCTATACGGGACAGGGAAAAATGAAGCTTTCTTT. J is TRBJ1-1 and V is TRBV6-5; TRBD1 aligns across 9 bases. Germline-derived CDR1 and CDR2 are MNHEY and SVGAGI. V was clipped by 7 bases and J by 7 bases; unmatched bases: 13. The CDR3 loop spans 15 amino acids.

CDR3 nucleotides: TGTGCCAGTAGTACCCTGCAAACTGGCGAGCAGTACTTC. Protein sequence: CASSTLQTGEQYF. The chain uses TRBV19 and TRBJ2-7; D is unclear. The CDR3 extends over 13 amino acids. The V and J ends lost 4 bases and 6 bases respectively, with 13 bases between them. The germline V gene has CDR1 LNHDA and CDR2 SQIVND (reference sequence).

The chain carries TRBV28 and TRBJ1-2; 7 bases are a match to TRBD1. From germline, CDR1 is MDHEN and CDR2 SYDVKM. The CDR3 has 14 residues. V dropped 5 bases and J dropped 4; count of bases not matched to a gene: 7. The CDR3 protein is CASSQGGTAYGYTF. The CDR3, as DNA: TGTGCCAGCAGTCAGGGGGGGACAGCCTATGGCTACACCTTC.